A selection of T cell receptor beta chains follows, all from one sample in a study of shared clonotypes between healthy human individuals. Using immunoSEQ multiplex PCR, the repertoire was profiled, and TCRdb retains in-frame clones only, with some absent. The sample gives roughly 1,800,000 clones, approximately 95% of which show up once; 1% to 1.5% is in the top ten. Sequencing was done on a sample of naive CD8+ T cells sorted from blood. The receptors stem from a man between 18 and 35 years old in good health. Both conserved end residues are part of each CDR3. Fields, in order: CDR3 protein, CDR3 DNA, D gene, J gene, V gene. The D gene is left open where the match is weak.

CDR3: CASSQRTSGSRADTQYF; DNA: TGTGCCAGCAGCCAACGGACTAGCGGGAGTCGGGCAGATACGCAGTATTTT; D: TRBD2; J: TRBJ2-3; V: TRBV13
CDR3: CSVVRVNENIQYF; DNA: TGCAGCGTTGTAAGGGTTAATGAAAACATTCAGTACTTC; D: NA; J: TRBJ2-4; V: TRBV29-1
CDR3: CASSIDSYEQYF; DNA: TGTGCCAGTAGTATAGACAGTTACGAGCAGTACTTC; D: NA; J: TRBJ2-7; V: TRBV19
CDR3: CASSVETQYF; DNA: TGTGCCAGCAGTGTTGAGACCCAGTACTTC; D: NA; J: TRBJ2-5; V: TRBV2
CDR3: CASSFLGGTEAFF; DNA: TGTGCCAGCAGTTTTTTGGGGGGTACTGAAGCTTTCTTT; D: NA; J: TRBJ1-1; V: TRBV28
CDR3: CASIKYIRGPNEKLFF; DNA: TGTGCCAGCATTAAATATATCCGGGGGCCTAATGAAAAACTGTTTTTT; D: NA; J: TRBJ1-4; V: TRBV28
CDR3: CASSGGEGEAFF; DNA: TGTGCCAGCAGTGGTGGTGAGGGGGAGGCTTTCTTT; D: NA; J: TRBJ1-1; V: TRBV2
CDR3: CASSNLARWGSNEQFF; DNA: TGTGCCAGCAGCAACCTTGCTAGGTGGGGTTCCAATGAGCAGTTCTTC; D: NA; J: TRBJ2-1; V: TRBV13
CDR3: CASSVEDRAYTGELFF; DNA: TGTGCCAGCAGCGTAGAGGACAGGGCATACACCGGGGAGCTGTTTTTT; D: TRBD1; J: TRBJ2-2; V: TRBV9
CDR3: CASSREIVGLTIYNEQFF; DNA: TGCGCCAGCAGCCGCGAAATTGTGGGGTTAACTATCTACAATGAGCAGTTCTTC; D: NA; J: TRBJ2-1; V: TRBV4-3
CDR3: CAWTLGGRDTEAFF; DNA: TGTGCCTGGACCCTAGGGGGTAGGGACACTGAAGCTTTCTTT; D: NA; J: TRBJ1-1; V: TRBV30
CDR3: CASSLVTGRYRGDQPQHF; DNA: TGTGCCAGCAGCTTGGTTACAGGGCGTTATAGGGGGGATCAGCCCCAGCATTTT; D: NA; J: TRBJ1-5; V: TRBV5-4